The count of the clone carrying this TCR beta chain is one. Antigen unknown. The PCR used 60 Vbeta and 13 Jbeta primers. TCRdb's copy holds only in-frame clones and misses some; the assay was immunoSEQ multiplex PCR. The table lists around 150,000 clones, around two thirds of them singletons. V was shortened by 2 bases and J by 3 bases, with 17 bases between the two germline ends. The germline V gene has CDR1 SNHLY and CDR2 FYNNEI. The CDR3 has 17 amino acids. These data belong to a study of cytomegalovirus exposure and HLA in healthy donors. Study conclusions and caveats: Owing to their indistinguishability, certain V segments, notably TRBV6-2 and TRBV6-3, were excluded.

The rearrangement joins TRBV2 to TRBJ1-5; maybe TRBD1 (5 bases). The sample consisted of PBMCs. This TCR came from a middle-aged man in good health and CMV-seronegative. CDR3 sequence reads: CASSELGPGGVNQPQHF. CDR3 DNA: TGTGCCAGCAGTGAACTCGGTCCGGGAGGGGTCAATCAGCCCCAGCATTTT.